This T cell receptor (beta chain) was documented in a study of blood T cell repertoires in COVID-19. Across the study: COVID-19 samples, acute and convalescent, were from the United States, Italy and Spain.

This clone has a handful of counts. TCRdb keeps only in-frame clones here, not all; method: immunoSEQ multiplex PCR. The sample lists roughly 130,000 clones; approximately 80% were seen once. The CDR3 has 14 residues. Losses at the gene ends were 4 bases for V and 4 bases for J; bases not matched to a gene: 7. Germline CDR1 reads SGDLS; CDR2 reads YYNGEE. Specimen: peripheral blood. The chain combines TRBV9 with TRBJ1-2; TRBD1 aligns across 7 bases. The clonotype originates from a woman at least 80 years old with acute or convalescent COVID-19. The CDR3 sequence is CASSPGTEAYGYTF. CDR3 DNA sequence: TGTGCCAGCAGCCCGGGGACAGAAGCCTATGGCTACACCTTC. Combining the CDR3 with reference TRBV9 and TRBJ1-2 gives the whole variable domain DSGVTQTPKHLITATGQRVTLRCSPRSGDLSVYWYQQSLDQGLQFLIQYYNGEERAKGNILERFSAQQFPDLHSELNLSSLELGDSALYFCASSPGTEAYGYTFGSGTRLTVV.